This T cell receptor beta chain was profiled in a study of PD-L1 blockade in urothelial cancer. Trimming cost V 4 bases and J 4 bases; bases outside gene matches: 5. The CDR3 covers 15 residues. The germline CDR1 and CDR2 sequences are MNHEY and SMNVEV (reference sequence). Each PCR contained spiked-in synthetic TCR analog templates. Sequenced by immunoSEQ multiplex PCR; TCRdb stores in-frame clones only, minus some. Of around 110,000 clones in the sample, more than 85% were seen once. Documented time point: peripheral blood 6 weeks after treatment start. This sequence was found in a man aged 55 to 70 with urothelial cancer. V gene TRBV27 combines with J gene TRBJ2-1, with 9 bases identical to TRBD1. The specimen was PBMCs, collected around atezolizumab (anti-PD-L1) treatment. CDR3 nucleotide sequence: TGTGCCAGCAGTTCGGACAGGGGAACTTACAATGAGCAGTTCTTC. Translating it yields CASSSDRGTYNEQFF.